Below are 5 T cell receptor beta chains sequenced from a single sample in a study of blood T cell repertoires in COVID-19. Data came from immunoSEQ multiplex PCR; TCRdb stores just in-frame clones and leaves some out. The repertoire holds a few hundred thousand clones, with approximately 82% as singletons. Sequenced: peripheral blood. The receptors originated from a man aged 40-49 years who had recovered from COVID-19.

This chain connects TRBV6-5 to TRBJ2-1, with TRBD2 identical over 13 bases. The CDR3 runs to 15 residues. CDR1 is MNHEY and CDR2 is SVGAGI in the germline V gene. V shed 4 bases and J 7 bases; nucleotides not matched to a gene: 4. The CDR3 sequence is CASSWTSGGGNEQFF. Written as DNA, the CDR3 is TGTGCCAGCAGTTGGACTAGCGGGGGTGGGAATGAGCAGTTCTTC.

The CDR3, as DNA: TGTGCCAGCAGTTTATCCGCCAGTCGCACTGAAGCTTTCTTT. Amino acids: CASSLSASRTEAFF. V gene TRBV28 combines with J gene TRBJ1-1; D unclear. Germline V gives CDR1 MDHEN, CDR2 SYDVKM. This CDR3 has 14 residues. Trimming stripped 1 base from V and 4 bases from J, with 10 bases between.

The CDR3 here is CASSPQPGQSYEQYF. The CDR3 DNA reads TGTGCCAGCAGCCCTCAGCCGGGACAAAGCTACGAGCAGTACTTC. V and J are TRBV3-1 (or the pseudogene TRBV3-2) and TRBJ2-7; D is perhaps TRBD1 (6 bases). Germline V lookup: CDR1 LGHDT, CDR2 YNNKEL (reference sequence). Trimming removed 4 bases from V and 3 bases from J, with 16 bases in between. The CDR3 is 15 amino acids.

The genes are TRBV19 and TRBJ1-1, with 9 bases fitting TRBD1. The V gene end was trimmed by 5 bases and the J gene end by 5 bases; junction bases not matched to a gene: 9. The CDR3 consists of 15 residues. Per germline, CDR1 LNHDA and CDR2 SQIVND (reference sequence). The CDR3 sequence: CASSVTGTGLTEAFF. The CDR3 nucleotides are TGTGCCAGTAGTGTTACCGGGACAGGGTTAACTGAAGCTTTCTTT.

In nucleotides, the CDR3 is TGTGCCGGAAACAGGGATTATGATTCACCCCTCCACTTT. It encodes CAGNRDYDSPLHF. The genes are TRBV30 and TRBJ1-6, with TRBD1 as a possible D gene (6 bases). CDR1 is GTSNPN and CDR2 is SVGIG in the germline V gene (reference sequence). The V and J ends lost 8 bases and 8 bases respectively, with 16 bases between them. The CDR3 sequence is 13 residues long. The complete variable domain, with remaining parts taken from reference TRBV30 and TRBJ1-6, reads SQTIHQWPATLVQPVGSPLSLECTVEGTSNPNLYWYRQAAGRGLQLLFYSVGIGQISSEVPQNLSASRPQDRQFILSSKKLLLSDSGFYLCAGNRDYDSPLHFGNGTRLTVT.